These 27 T cell receptor beta chains share one sample of origin, sequenced in a study of shared clonotypes between healthy human individuals. Clones were sequenced by immunoSEQ multiplex PCR, and TCRdb holds only the in-frame ones, with some missing. The sample contains 2 million to 3 million clones, approximately 94% of which appear only once. Material: naive CD4+ T cells sorted from blood. Subset specified: CD45RA+ positively selected. All receptors derive from a man aged 18-30 years in good health.

The chain has TRBV19 and TRBJ1-5, with D hard to call. The CDR3 length is 14 residues. In germline, CDR1 is LNHDA, CDR2 SQIVND (reference sequence). With 6 bases removed from V and 0 bases from J, the gap between germline ends came to 9 bases. Here the CDR3 DNA reads TGTGCCAGTAGCCCCGAGAATAGCAATCAGCCCCAGCATTTT. Amino acid sequence: CASSPENSNQPQHF.

The V call is TRBV10-3, the J call TRBJ1-2; TRBD1 agrees at 12 bases. The germline V gene has CDR1 ENHRY and CDR2 SYGVKD. V trimming: 6 bases; J trimming: 3 bases; junction bases outside the gene matches: 14. The CDR3 runs 18 residues. The CDR3: CAISLQKGQGAGYYGYTF. For the CDR3, the DNA is TGTGCCATCAGCCTCCAGAAGGGACAGGGGGCAGGTTACTATGGCTACACCTTC.

This clone is a singleton in its sample. Distinct nucleotide sequences in the sample also encode this CDR3. The chain has TRBV5-1 and TRBJ2-5; D unclear. Trimming cost V 1 base and J 5 bases, with 6 bases left between them. Germline V lookup: CDR1 SGHRS, CDR2 YFSETQ. The CDR3 is 12 residues long. CDR3 sequence reads: CASSLNGETQYF. The DNA for the CDR3 is TGCGCCAGCAGCTTGAACGGGGAGACCCAGTACTTC. The full variable domain, in which reference TRBV5-1 and TRBJ2-5 provide the parts outside the CDR3, is KAGVTQTPRYLIKTRGQQVTLSCSPISGHRSVSWYQQTPGQGLQFLFEYFSETQRNKGNFPGRFSGRQFSNSRSEMNVSTLELGDSALYLCASSLNGETQYFGPGTRLLVL.

This chain uses TRBV19 with TRBJ2-7; D is possibly TRBD1 (6 bases). The V gene lost 9 bases and the J gene lost 4 bases, with 16 bases spanning the gap. The V gene's germline CDR1 is LNHDA and CDR2 SQIVND (reference sequence). The CDR3 consists of 13 residues. The CDR3 DNA reads TGTGCCAGCGCTGCGGACAGTCCTTACGAGCAGTACTTC. Translating it yields CASAADSPYEQYF.

The V call is TRBV10-2, the J call TRBJ1-6; TRBD1 is a possible D gene (6 bases). V lost 7 bases and J 9 bases, leaving 13 bases between the germline ends. The CDR3 length is 13 residues. CDR1 is WSHSY and CDR2 is SAAADI in the germline V gene. The CDR3 bases are TGCGCCAGCAACAGGGAGAGGGGTTCACCCCTCCACTTT. Translated, it gives CASNRERGSPLHF.

The chain carries TRBV7-2 and TRBJ2-1; 9 positions agree with TRBD2. Germline V lookup: CDR1 SGHTA, CDR2 FQGNSA. V was pared by 3 bases and J by 4 bases, with 10 bases of the junction left unmatched. There are 17 residues in the CDR3. The CDR3 DNA is TGTGCCAGCAGCTTGGGTTTTAGGACTAGCGAGTACAATGAGCAGTTCTTC. Protein sequence: CASSLGFRTSEYNEQFF. Full variable domain (outside the CDR3, taken from reference TRBV7-2 and TRBJ2-1): GAGVSQSPSNKVTEKGKDVELRCDPISGHTALYWYRQSLGQGLEFLIYFQGNSAPDKSGLPSDRFSAERTGGSVSTLTIQRTQQEDSAVYLCASSLGFRTSEYNEQFFGPGTRLTVL.

The gene calls are TRBV2 and TRBJ2-7; the D gene is possibly TRBD2 (6 bases). The germline V gene encodes CDR1 SNHLY and CDR2 FYNNEI. The CDR3 totals 15 residues. V dropped 2 bases and J dropped 2 bases, with 13 bases sitting between them. The CDR3 is CASSELGLGAYEQYF. The CDR3 nucleotides are TGTGCCAGCAGTGAATTGGGACTTGGGGCCTACGAGCAGTACTTC.

This chain connects TRBV30 to TRBJ2-5; 10 positions agree with TRBD2. Germline lookup yields CDR1 GTSNPN and CDR2 SVGIG (reference sequence). The V segment lost 2 bases and the J segment 10 bases; nucleotides outside the gene matches: 4. The CDR3 has 12 amino acids. The CDR3 nucleotides read TGTGCCTGGAGTCCTAGCGGGAGAAACCAGTACTTC. As protein: CAWSPSGRNQYF. The full variable domain, with the rest looked up from reference TRBV30 and TRBJ2-5, is SQTIHQWPATLVQPVGSPLSLECTVEGTSNPNLYWYRQAAGRGLQLLFYSVGIGQISSEVPQNLSASRPQDRQFILSSKKLLLSDSGFYLCAWSPSGRNQYFGPGTRLLVL.

As regards this clone: Other DNA sequences of this sample code for an identical CDR3. The gene calls are TRBV9 and TRBJ2-5, with D tentatively TRBD2 (5 bases). Germline lookup yields CDR1 SGDLS and CDR2 YYNGEE. Trimming stripped 3 bases from V and 2 bases from J, with 8 bases between. The CDR3 has 13 residues. CDR3 amino acids: CASSGGAQETQYF. CDR3 DNA: TGTGCCAGCAGCGGGGGAGCACAAGAGACCCAGTACTTC.

A word on this clone: The sample has other DNA sequences that encode this CDR3 too. The rearrangement links TRBV10-3 to TRBJ2-7, with TRBD1 matching 9 bases. Trimming cost V 4 bases and J 4 bases; bases outside gene matches: 2. This CDR3 comprises 13 residues. Germline V gene data show CDR1 as ENHRY and CDR2 as SYGVKD. This CDR3 is CAISGGQGYEQYF. CDR3 DNA: TGTGCCATCAGTGGGGGACAGGGTTACGAGCAGTACTTC.

The chain joins TRBV6-1 to TRBJ2-3; no firm D call. The V end was cut by 8 bases, the J end by 6 bases, with 9 bases between. CDR1 and CDR2 (germline): MNHNS, SASEGT. This CDR3 contains 11 residues. This CDR3 reads CASPARDTQYF. DNA of the CDR3: TGTGCCAGCCCCGCCAGGGATACGCAGTATTTT.

The J gene is TRBJ2-4, the V gene TRBV29-1; D remains unclear. The CDR3 runs 13 residues. Between the trimmed V and J ends, which lost 4 bases and 0 bases, there was a span of 7 bases. Germline loops: CDR1 SQVTM, CDR2 ANQGSEA. CDR3 DNA sequence: TGCAGCGTTGCGATGCTAGCCAAAAACATTCAGTACTTC. Translating it yields CSVAMLAKNIQYF.

This clone was seen just once. The V and J genes are TRBV7-8 and TRBJ1-1, with TRBD1 as a possible D gene (6 bases). Trimming left V 4 bases short and J 10 bases short, with 16 bases between. Germline CDR1 is SGHVS and CDR2 is FQNEAQ. The CDR3 is 13 amino acids. CDR3 in amino acids: CASSYVGGGRAFF. DNA of the CDR3: TGTGCCAGCAGCTACGTCGGGGGGGGCAGAGCTTTCTTT.

To note about this clone: This sample also contains other DNA sequences that code for the same CDR3. The rearrangement uses TRBV7-9 and TRBJ1-5; D remains ambiguous. CDR1 and CDR2 (germline): SEHNR, FQNEAQ (reference sequence). The length of the CDR3 is 12 residues. Trimming shortened V by 1 base and J by 6 bases, and 4 bases separated the two germline ends. This chain's CDR3 is CASSLVGQPQHF. The CDR3 nucleotides read TGTGCCAGCAGCTTAGTAGGTCAGCCCCAGCATTTT.

The chain has TRBV7-3 and TRBJ2-3, with D perhaps TRBD1 (6 bases). Trimming took off 5 bases at V and 2 bases at J, with 14 bases between the two ends. Germline loops: CDR1 SGHTA, CDR2 FQGTGA. The CDR3 is 15 residues long. The chain's CDR3 is CASSPQGYFTDTQYF. As DNA, the CDR3 is TGTGCCAGCAGCCCTCAGGGGTACTTCACAGATACGCAGTATTTT.

This clone was picked up one time. The chain links TRBV2 to TRBJ2-2; no clear D. This CDR3 is built from 14 residues. V was clipped by 6 bases and J by 5 bases, with 13 bases between them. Germline V gene sequence: CDR1 SNHLY, CDR2 FYNNEI. Written as DNA, the CDR3 is TGTGCCAGCAGAGAGATGACACAAACCGGGGAGCTGTTTTTT. It encodes CASREMTQTGELFF.

J is TRBJ1-2 and V is TRBV28; D gene unclear. Germline CDR1 is MDHEN and CDR2 is SYDVKM. V lost 3 bases to trimming and J lost 5 bases, with 7 bases between them. This CDR3 has 12 amino acids. This chain's CDR3 is CASSFWDYGYTF. CDR3 nucleotide sequence: TGTGCCAGCAGTTTCTGGGATTATGGCTACACCTTC.

V gene TRBV2 combines with J gene TRBJ2-5; tentative D call: TRBD2 (6 bases). V was shortened by 6 bases and J by 2 bases, with 13 bases between the two germline ends. Germline CDR1 and CDR2: SNHLY and FYNNEI. The CDR3 totals 14 residues. The CDR3: CASSASGAQETQYF. For the CDR3, the DNA is TGTGCCAGCAGCGCTTCGGGAGCTCAAGAGACCCAGTACTTC.

The chain combines TRBV7-2 with TRBJ2-2; D ambiguous. The CDR3 is made up of 16 amino acids. The V end was cut by 2 bases, the J end by 2 bases, with 12 bases between. From germline, CDR1 is SGHTA and CDR2 FQGNSA. The CDR3 reads CASSLFGSFNTGELFF. The CDR3, as DNA: TGTGCCAGCAGCTTATTTGGGTCGTTCAACACCGGGGAGCTGTTTTTT.

DNA for the CDR3: TGTGCCAGCAGCTTAGCGTCCAGCGGGAGATCCACAGATACGCAGTATTTT. Protein: CASSLASSGRSTDTQYF. V and J are TRBV7-8 and TRBJ2-3, with 8 nucleotides matching TRBD2. V shed 0 bases and J 2 bases; nucleotides not matched to a gene: 7. The CDR3 runs 17 residues. Germline CDR1 SGHVS, CDR2 FQNEAQ.

The V and J genes are TRBV5-1 and TRBJ1-4; 11 bases line up with TRBD1. Trimming took 4 bases from V and 5 from J; bases not matched to a gene: 4. The V gene's germline CDR1 is SGHRS and CDR2 YFSETQ. This CDR3 region has 15 residues. CDR3 residues: CASSGTGGQNEKLFF. The CDR3 DNA is TGCGCCAGCAGCGGGACAGGGGGTCAAAATGAAAAACTGTTTTTT.

This sequence joins TRBV5-1 and TRBJ2-5, with TRBD1 matching over 7 bases. Germline CDR1 SGHRS, CDR2 YFSETQ. The CDR3 runs to 15 residues. V lost 0 bases to trimming and J lost 2 bases; unmatched junction nucleotides: 4. The CDR3: CASSLVGQIQETQYF. The DNA of the CDR3 is TGCGCCAGCAGCTTGGTGGGACAGATACAAGAGACCCAGTACTTC.

The V and J genes are TRBV4-1 and TRBJ2-1; 10 bases align to TRBD2. CDR3 length: 16 residues. CDR1 and CDR2 from the germline V gene are MGHRA and YSYEKL. The V gene end was trimmed by 0 bases and the J gene end by 8 bases; junction bases not matched to a gene: 7. The chain's CDR3 is CASSQDLTSGLYEQFF. The CDR3 DNA reads as TGCGCCAGCAGCCAAGATTTGACTAGCGGGTTGTATGAGCAGTTCTTC.

The V call is TRBV5-1, the J call TRBJ2-7, with D tentatively TRBD1 or TRBD2 (6 bases each). The germline V gene has CDR1 SGHRS and CDR2 YFSETQ. With 0 bases removed from V and 7 bases from J, the gap between germline ends came to 14 bases. The CDR3 extends over 14 amino acids. This CDR3 is CASSLGGASEEQYF. Written as DNA, the CDR3 is TGCGCCAGCAGCTTGGGGGGGGCATCGGAAGAGCAGTACTTC. The entire variable domain, with the rest obtained from reference TRBV5-1 and TRBJ2-7, is as follows: KAGVTQTPRYLIKTRGQQVTLSCSPISGHRSVSWYQQTPGQGLQFLFEYFSETQRNKGNFPGRFSGRQFSNSRSEMNVSTLELGDSALYLCASSLGGASEEQYFGPGTRLTVT.

The chain uses TRBV6-1 and TRBJ2-5, with D possibly matching TRBD1 (6 bases). Trimming removed 2 bases from V and 4 bases from J, with 17 bases in between. CDR1 is MNHNS, CDR2 SASEGT, per germline. The CDR3 consists of 16 residues. Here the CDR3 DNA reads TGTGCCAGCAGTGAACTGGACAGCGCTTTACGAGAGACCCAGTACTTC. It is translated as CASSELDSALRETQYF.

The V and J genes are TRBV19 and TRBJ1-2, with D maybe TRBD1 (5 bases). The V end was cut by 6 bases, the J end by 1 base, with 18 bases between. Per the germline V gene, CDR1 is LNHDA and CDR2 is SQIVND (reference sequence). The length of the CDR3 is 16 residues. The CDR3 loop is CASSRGGMTVNYGYTF. CDR3 DNA: TGTGCCAGTAGCCGCGGTGGAATGACAGTTAACTATGGCTACACCTTC.

Comments on this clone: At the DNA level, this CDR3 is encoded by other sequences in the same sample as well. This CDR3 is CASRTTGYEQYF. The CDR3 DNA follows: TGTGCCAGCAGAACGACAGGATACGAGCAGTACTTC. The genes are TRBV28 and TRBJ2-7; D might be TRBD1 (6 bases). V was shortened by 6 bases and J by 4 bases, with 10 bases between the two germline ends. The CDR3 is made up of 12 amino acids. CDR1 is MDHEN and CDR2 is SYDVKM in the germline V gene.